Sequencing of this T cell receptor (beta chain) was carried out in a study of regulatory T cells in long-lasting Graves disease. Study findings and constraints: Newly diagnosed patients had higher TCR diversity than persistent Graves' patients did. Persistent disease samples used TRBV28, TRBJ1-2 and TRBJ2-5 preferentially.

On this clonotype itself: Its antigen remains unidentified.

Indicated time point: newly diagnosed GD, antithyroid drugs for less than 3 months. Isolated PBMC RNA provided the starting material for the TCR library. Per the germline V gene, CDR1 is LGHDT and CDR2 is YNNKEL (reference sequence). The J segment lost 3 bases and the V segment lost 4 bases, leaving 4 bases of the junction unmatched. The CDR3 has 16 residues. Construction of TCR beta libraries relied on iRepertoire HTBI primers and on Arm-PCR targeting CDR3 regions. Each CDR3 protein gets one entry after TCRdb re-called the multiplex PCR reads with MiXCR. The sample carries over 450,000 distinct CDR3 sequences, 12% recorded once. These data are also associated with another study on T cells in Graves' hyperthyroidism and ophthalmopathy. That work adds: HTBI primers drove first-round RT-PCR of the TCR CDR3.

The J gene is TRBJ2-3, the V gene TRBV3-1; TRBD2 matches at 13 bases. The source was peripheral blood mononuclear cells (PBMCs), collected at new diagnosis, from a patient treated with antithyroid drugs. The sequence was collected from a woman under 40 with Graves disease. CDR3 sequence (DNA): TGTGCCAGCAGCCGCAGGACTAGCGGGAGAACAGATACGCAGTATTTT. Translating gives CASSRRTSGRTDTQYF.